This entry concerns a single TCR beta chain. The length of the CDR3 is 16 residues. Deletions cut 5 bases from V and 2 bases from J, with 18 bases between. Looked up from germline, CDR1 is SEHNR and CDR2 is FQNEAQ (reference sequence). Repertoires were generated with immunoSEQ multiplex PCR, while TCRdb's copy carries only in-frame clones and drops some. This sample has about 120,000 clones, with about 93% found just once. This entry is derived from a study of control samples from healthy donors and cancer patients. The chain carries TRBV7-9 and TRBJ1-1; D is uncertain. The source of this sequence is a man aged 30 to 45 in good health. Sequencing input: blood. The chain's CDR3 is CASSPPYHSINTEAFF. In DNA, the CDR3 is TGTGCCAGCAGCCCTCCTTACCACAGTATCAACACTGAAGCTTTCTTT.